This T cell receptor (beta chain) came from a study of T-cell reconstitution after alpha-beta-depleted transplantation in children. The CDR3 extends over 16 amino acids. Germline assignment: CDR1 MNHEY and CDR2 SVGEGT. The V gene end was trimmed by 2 bases and the J gene end by 1 base; junction bases not matched to a gene: 3. In its sample, this clonotype was seen many times. It was with unique molecular identifiers that the TCRbeta library was prepared. MiXCR, applied by TCRdb to the PCR reads, yields one record per CDR3 protein. The repertoire consists of approximately 250,000 distinct CDR3 sequences, with 7.5% to 10% occurring once and the leading ten covering about 4.8%.

This sequence originates from a human donor who donated a stem cell graft to a child with SCID. The input for sequencing was PBMCs from the stem cell graft donor, taken from the stem cell graft. This chain connects TRBV6-2 or TRBV6-3 to TRBJ2-2, with 8 positions matching TRBD2. CDR3 coding DNA: TGTGCCAGCAGTTACCGGAGCGGGGGGAACACCGGGGAGCTGTTTTTT. Translated, it gives CASSYRSGGNTGELFF.